This TCR beta chain was found in a study of chemoradiotherapy in HPV16-positive cancers. Looking at the study overall: Candidate HPV-specific clones and shared TCR motifs came from a couple of HPV16-positive patients.

Germline V gene data show CDR1 as MNHNS and CDR2 as SASEGT. Trimming took off 4 bases at V and 0 bases at J, with 10 bases between the two ends. The CDR3 extends over 14 amino acids. This clone has more than one count but fewer than ten. The antigen remains undetermined. Profiled with immunoSEQ multiplex PCR; TCRdb holds only in-frame clones, not every one. The table lists roughly 16,000 clones, 75% to 80% of them singletons. Broader study findings: Only a couple of HPV16-positive patients supplied the functional HPV-specificity definition. In HPV16-positive patients, HPV-responsive T-cell expansion tracked better recurrence-free survival.

Repeated repertoire sampling spanned the course of chemoradiotherapy. This TCR was recovered from a human donor with HPV-associated anogenital cancer. The specimen was obtained from a patient who underwent chemoradiotherapy. The V call is TRBV6-1, the J call TRBJ2-7; D might be TRBD2 (5 bases). The DNA of the CDR3 is TGTGCCAGCAGTGGACGGGGTGCCTCCTACGAGCAGTACTTC. Translation: CASSGRGASYEQYF.